This paragraph covers one T cell receptor (beta chain) sequence. The antigen is unknown. The CDR3 sequence is 14 residues long. Germline loops: CDR1 MNHNS, CDR2 SASEGT. This entry is derived from a study of monozygotic twins with inflammatory bowel disease. Study results and caveats: Discordant twins had repertoire similarity that did not differ from that of concordant twins, possibly from limited power. Among IBD patients, TCRbeta diversity (inverse Simpson) was lower than in healthy co-twins.

Template-switch reactions added UMIs with a 6-nucleotide sample barcode. For each CDR3 protein, TCRdb gives one entry from its re-call of the 5' RACE reads, without DNA. The sample's table shows under 200,000 distinct CDR3 sequences. The sample taken for sequencing was blood. This rearrangement joins TRBV6-1 to TRBJ1-6; TCRdb picks TRBD1, but there is no DNA to check that call. This sequence was found in a human donor with ulcerative colitis or Crohn's disease, or a healthy co-twin of an affected twin (not recorded which). The chain's CDR3 is CASRVTGGGSPLHF.